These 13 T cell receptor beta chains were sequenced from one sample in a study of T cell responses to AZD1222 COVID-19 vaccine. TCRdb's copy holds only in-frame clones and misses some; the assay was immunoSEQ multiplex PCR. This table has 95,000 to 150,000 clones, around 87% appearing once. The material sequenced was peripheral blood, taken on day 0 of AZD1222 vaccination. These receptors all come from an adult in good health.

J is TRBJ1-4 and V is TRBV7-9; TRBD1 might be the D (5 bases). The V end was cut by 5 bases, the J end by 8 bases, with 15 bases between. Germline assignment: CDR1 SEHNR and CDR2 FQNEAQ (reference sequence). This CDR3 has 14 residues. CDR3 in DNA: TGTGCCAGCAGCGTGGGACCGGGGGAAGAAAAACTGTTTTTT. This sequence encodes CASSVGPGEEKLFF. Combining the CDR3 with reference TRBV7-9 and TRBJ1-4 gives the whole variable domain DTGVSQNPRHKITKRGQNVTFRCDPISEHNRLYWYRQTLGQGPEFLTYFQNEAQLEKSRLLSDRFSAERPKGSFSTLEIQRTEQGDSAMYLCASSVGPGEEKLFFGSGTQLSVL.

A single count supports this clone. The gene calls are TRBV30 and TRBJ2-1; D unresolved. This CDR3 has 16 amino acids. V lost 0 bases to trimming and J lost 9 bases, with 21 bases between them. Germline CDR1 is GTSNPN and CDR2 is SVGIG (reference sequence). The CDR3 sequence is CAWSVPAGVRLSEQFF. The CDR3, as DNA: TGTGCCTGGAGTGTCCCGGCTGGGGTTAGACTTTCTGAGCAGTTCTTC.

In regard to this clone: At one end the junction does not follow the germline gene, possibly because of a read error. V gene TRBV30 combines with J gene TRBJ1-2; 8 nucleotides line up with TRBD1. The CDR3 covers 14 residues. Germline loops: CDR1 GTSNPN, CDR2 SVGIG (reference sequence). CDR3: CAGRGQAVGYGYTF. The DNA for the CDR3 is TGTGCCGGGAGGGGACAGGCGGTTGGCTATGGCTACACCTTC.

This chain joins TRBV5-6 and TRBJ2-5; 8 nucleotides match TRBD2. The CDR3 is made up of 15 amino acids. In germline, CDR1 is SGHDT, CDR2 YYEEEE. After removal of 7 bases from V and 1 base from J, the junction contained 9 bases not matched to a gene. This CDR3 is CASRLAGGLQETQYF. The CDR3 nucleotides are TGTGCCAGCCGCCTGGCGGGGGGACTCCAAGAGACCCAGTACTTC.

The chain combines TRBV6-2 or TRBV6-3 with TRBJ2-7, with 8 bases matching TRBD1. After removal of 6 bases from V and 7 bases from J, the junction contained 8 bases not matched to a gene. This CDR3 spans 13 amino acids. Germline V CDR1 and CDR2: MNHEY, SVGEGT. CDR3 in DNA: TGTGCCAGCAGCCGCCAGGGGGCGGGAGAGCAGTACTTC. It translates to CASSRQGAGEQYF.

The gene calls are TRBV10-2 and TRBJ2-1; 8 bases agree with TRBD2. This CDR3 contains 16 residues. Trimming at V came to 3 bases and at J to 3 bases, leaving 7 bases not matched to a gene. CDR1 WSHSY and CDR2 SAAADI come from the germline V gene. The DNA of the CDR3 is TGCGCCAGCAGTGACCTAGCGGGCCCAGGCTACAATGAGCAGTTCTTC. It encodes CASSDLAGPGYNEQFF.

The CDR3 sequence is CASSRTFDIRSTNEKLFF. The DNA for the CDR3 is TGTGCCAGCAGCCGAACATTTGATATAAGGTCAACTAATGAAAAACTGTTTTTT. The chain recombines TRBV4-2 with TRBJ1-4; D gene uncertain. CDR1 and CDR2 (germline): LGHNA, YNFKEQ. This CDR3 is built from 18 residues. Trimming left V 4 bases short and J 0 bases short, with 18 bases between.

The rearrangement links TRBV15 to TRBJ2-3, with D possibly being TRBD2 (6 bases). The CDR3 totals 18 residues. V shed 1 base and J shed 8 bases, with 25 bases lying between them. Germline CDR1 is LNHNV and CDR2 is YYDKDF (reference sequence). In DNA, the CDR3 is TGTGCCACCAGCAGAGGTACCCCCCGCCGCGGGGCGAGGGGTACGCAGTATTTT. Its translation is CATSRGTPRRGARGTQYF.

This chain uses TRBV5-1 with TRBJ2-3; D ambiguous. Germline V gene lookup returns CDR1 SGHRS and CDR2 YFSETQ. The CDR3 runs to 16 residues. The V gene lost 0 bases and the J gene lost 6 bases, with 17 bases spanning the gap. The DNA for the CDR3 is TGCGCCAGCAGCTTGGATGGCGGCCCAAGAAGGGATACGCAGTATTTT. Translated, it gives CASSLDGGPRRDTQYF.

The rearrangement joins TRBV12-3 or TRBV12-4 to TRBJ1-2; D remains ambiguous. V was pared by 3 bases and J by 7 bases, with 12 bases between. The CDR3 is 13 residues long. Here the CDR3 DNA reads TGTGCCAGCAGTTTCGAGAGAGCCGCTGGCTACACCTTC. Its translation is CASSFERAAGYTF.

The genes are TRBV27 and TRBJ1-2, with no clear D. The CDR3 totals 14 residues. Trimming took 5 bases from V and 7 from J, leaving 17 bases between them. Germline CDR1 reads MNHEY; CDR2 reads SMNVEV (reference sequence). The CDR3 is CASSAPGLELGYTF. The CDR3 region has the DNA TGTGCCAGCAGTGCCCCGGGCCTGGAGCTTGGCTACACCTTC.

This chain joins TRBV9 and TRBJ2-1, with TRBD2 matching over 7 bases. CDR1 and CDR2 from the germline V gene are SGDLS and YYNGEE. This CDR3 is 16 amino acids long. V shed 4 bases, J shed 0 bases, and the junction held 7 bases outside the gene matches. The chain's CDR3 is CASSLGRDYSYNEQFF. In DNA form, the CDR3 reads TGTGCCAGCAGCCTGGGGAGGGACTACTCCTACAATGAGCAGTTCTTC.

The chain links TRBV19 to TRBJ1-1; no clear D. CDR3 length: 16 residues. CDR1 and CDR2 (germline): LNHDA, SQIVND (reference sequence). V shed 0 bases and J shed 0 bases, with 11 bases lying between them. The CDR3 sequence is CASSIDLEGLNTEAFF. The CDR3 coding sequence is TGTGCCAGTAGTATAGATTTGGAGGGCCTGAACACTGAAGCTTTCTTT.